This T cell receptor (beta chain) stems from a study of CD8 T cells in ankylosing spondylitis. Study-level findings and limits: Significantly higher representation of disease-linked clones was reported for matched ankylosing spondylitis synovial fluid. Earlier reports found some motif variants in synovial fluid and blood in reactive arthritis. For ankylosing spondylitis blood, a TCR beta motif of 7 to 9 highly homologous variants appeared characteristic.

TCRdb re-called the 5' RACE reads through MiXCR, storing one row per CDR3 protein. The sample holds roughly 90,000 distinct CDR3 sequences, approximately 9.6% seen once. Germline CDR1 is MNHEY and CDR2 is SMNVEV (reference sequence). The CDR3 is 14 amino acids. The germline V and J ends were trimmed by 3 bases and 3 bases, with 11 bases remaining between them. This clonotype was seen many times. Its specificity is unknown. Sequenced input: blood, either unsorted or a sorted T cell fraction (not recorded which). The source of this sequence is a male donor with ankylosing spondylitis. This sequence joins TRBV27 and TRBJ1-2; D is uncertain. CDR3 DNA sequence: TGTGCCAGCAGTTTGGCCGGCACCTACTATGGCTACACCTTC. The encoded protein is CASSLAGTYYGYTF.